The source of this T cell receptor beta chain is a study of shared clonotypes between healthy human individuals. Germline CDR1 is LNHDA and CDR2 is SQIVND (reference sequence). Trimming left V 1 base short and J 4 bases short, with 5 bases between. The length of the CDR3 is 13 residues. Repertoires were generated with immunoSEQ multiplex PCR, while TCRdb's copy carries only in-frame clones and drops some. The sample includes roughly 1,500,000 clones, 95% to 99% seen only once; the top ten take 0.45%. This clone was detected a few times. Antigen unknown. This same CDR3 is encoded by further DNA sequences in the sample. Study results and caveats: Incomplete sequencing of sorted subsets was indicated by rarefaction despite large depth.

Every donor was a Caucasian adult from Nashville, Tennessee. V and J are TRBV19 and TRBJ1-5; the D gene is possibly TRBD1 (5 bases). The sample was naive CD4+ T cells sorted from blood. The subset here: CD45RA+ positively selected. The TCR sequence derives from a man under 40 in good health. The DNA for the CDR3 is TGTGCCAGTAGTATAGGGACAAATCAGCCCCAGCATTTT. Translated: CASSIGTNQPQHF.